These 9 T cell receptor beta chains came from one sample sequenced in a study of blood T cell repertoires in COVID-19. TCRdb keeps only in-frame clones here, not all; method: immunoSEQ multiplex PCR. The table includes about 220,000 clones, 88% detected once. Sequenced: PBMCs or T cells enriched from blood (not recorded which). The source of these receptors is a woman under 40 who had recovered from COVID-19.

The V and J genes are TRBV2 and TRBJ2-5; D is perhaps TRBD2 (6 bases). The CDR3 runs 14 residues. Trimming pared 7 bases from V and 3 bases from J, leaving 15 bases between. Germline V CDR1 and CDR2: SNHLY, FYNNEI. For the CDR3, the DNA is TGTGCCAGCAATAGACGGGACTTCAAAGAGACCCAGTACTTC. Its translation: CASNRRDFKETQYF. The complete variable domain, with remaining parts taken from reference TRBV2 and TRBJ2-5, reads EPEVTQTPSHQVTQMGQEVILRCVPISNHLYFYWYRQILGQKVEFLVSFYNNEISEKSEIFDDQFSVERPDGSNFTLKIRSTKLEDSAMYFCASNRRDFKETQYFGPGTRLLVL.

The chain couples TRBV2 to TRBJ1-3; 11 nucleotides match TRBD1. V shed 8 bases, J shed 4 bases, and the junction held 10 bases outside the gene matches. CDR1 and CDR2 (germline): SNHLY, FYNNEI. The length of the CDR3 is 16 residues. CDR3: CASGGTGGSIGNTIYF. The CDR3 DNA sequence: TGTGCCAGCGGAGGGACAGGGGGATCTATCGGAAACACCATATATTTT.

The CDR3 DNA sequence: TGCGCCAGCAGCCAAGTGAGCGACTCCTACGAGCAGTACTTC. Protein product: CASSQVSDSYEQYF. The J gene is TRBJ2-7, the V gene TRBV4-1; D not resolved. The CDR3 sequence is 14 residues long. Trimming took 1 base from V and 0 from J, leaving 7 bases between them. Germline V gene sequence: CDR1 MGHRA, CDR2 YSYEKL.

This chain connects TRBV10-2 to TRBJ2-2, with TRBD1 identical over 11 bases. The V and J ends lost 6 bases and 2 bases, in that order; junction bases with no gene match: 5. CDR1 is WSHSY, CDR2 SAAADI, per germline. This CDR3 has 16 residues. In nucleotides, the CDR3 is TGCGCCAGCAGACCGGGACAGGGGGGAAACACCGGGGAGCTGTTTTTT. This translates into CASRPGQGGNTGELFF.

The chain links TRBV2 to TRBJ2-2; 13 bases line up with TRBD2. V lost 6 bases to trimming and J lost 1 base; unmatched junction nucleotides: 2. The CDR3 sequence is 16 residues long. Germline CDR1 and CDR2: SNHLY and FYNNEI. In nucleotides, the CDR3 is TGTGCCAGCAGCCGACTAGCGGGGGGGAACACCGGGGAGCTGTTTTTT. Protein sequence: CASSRLAGGNTGELFF. The whole variable domain, remainder taken from reference TRBV2 and TRBJ2-2, is EPEVTQTPSHQVTQMGQEVILRCVPISNHLYFYWYRQILGQKVEFLVSFYNNEISEKSEIFDDQFSVERPDGSNFTLKIRSTKLEDSAMYFCASSRLAGGNTGELFFGEGSRLTVL.

The V call is TRBV6-5, the J call TRBJ2-7; the D gene is possibly TRBD2 (5 bases). CDR3 length equals 14 residues. V lost 7 bases, J lost 3 bases, and 16 bases lay in between. Looked up from germline, CDR1 is MNHEY and CDR2 is SVGAGI. CDR3: CASKEPGIGYEQYF. As DNA, the CDR3 is TGTGCCAGCAAGGAACCGGGGATCGGCTACGAGCAGTACTTC.

J is TRBJ2-7 and V is TRBV18; weak D call: TRBD1 (5 bases). Per the germline V gene, CDR1 is KGHSH and CDR2 is LQKENI. The ends were cut back, 6 bases at V and 3 bases at J, with 15 bases in the middle. This CDR3 region has 14 residues. Here the CDR3 DNA reads TGTGCCAGCTCGAATGGCAGGGCGAACTACGAGCAGTACTTC. It codes for CASSNGRANYEQYF.

This clone was seen only once. This chain uses TRBV29-1 with TRBJ2-1, with D possibly matching TRBD2 (5 bases). The CDR3 is made up of 11 amino acids. V lost 7 bases to trimming and J lost 3 bases, with 7 bases between them. Per the germline V gene, CDR1 is SQVTM and CDR2 is ANQGSEA. CDR3 coding DNA: TGCAGCGGCGAGGGCTACAATGAGCAGTTCTTC. Translated: CSGEGYNEQFF.

This chain links TRBV7-2 with TRBJ2-2, with 8 bases that match TRBD2. CDR3 size: 16 residues. V trimming: 1 base; J trimming: 4 bases; junction bases outside the gene matches: 5. Germline CDR1 SGHTA, CDR2 FQGNSA. DNA of the CDR3: TGTGCCAGCAGCTTAGTTCCTAGCGGGCTCACCGGGGAGCTGTTTTTT. This sequence encodes CASSLVPSGLTGELFF.